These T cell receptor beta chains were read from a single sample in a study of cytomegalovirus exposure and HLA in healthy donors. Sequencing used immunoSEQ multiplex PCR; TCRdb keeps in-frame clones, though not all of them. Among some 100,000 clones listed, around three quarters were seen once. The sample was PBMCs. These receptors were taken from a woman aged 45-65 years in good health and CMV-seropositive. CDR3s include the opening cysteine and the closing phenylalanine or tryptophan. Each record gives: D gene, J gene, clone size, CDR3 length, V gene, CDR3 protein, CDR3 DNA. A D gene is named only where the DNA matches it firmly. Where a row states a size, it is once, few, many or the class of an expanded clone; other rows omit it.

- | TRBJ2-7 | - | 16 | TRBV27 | CASSFRGKGSFWEQYF | TGTGCCAGCAGTTTTCGGGGGAAGGGTTCCTTTTGGGAGCAGTACTTC
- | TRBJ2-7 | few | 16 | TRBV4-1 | CASSPTRAVRPSEQYF | TGCGCCAGCAGCCCCACGAGGGCAGTGCGGCCCTCCGAGCAGTACTTC
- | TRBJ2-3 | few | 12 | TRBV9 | CASSAAGDTQYF | TGTGCCAGCAGCGCGGCGGGAGATACGCAGTATTTT
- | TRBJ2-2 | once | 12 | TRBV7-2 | CASSLSPGELFF | TGTGCCAGCAGCTTGAGCCCCGGGGAGCTGTTTTTT
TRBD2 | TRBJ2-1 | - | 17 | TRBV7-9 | CASSSGGTSGTYNEQFF | TGTGCCAGCAGCTCAGGGGGGACTAGCGGGACCTACAATGAGCAGTTCTTC
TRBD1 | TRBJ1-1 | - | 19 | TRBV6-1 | CASSDWEWGRGRGEPEAFF | TGTGCCAGCAGTGATTGGGAGTGGGGTAGGGGGCGTGGAGAACCTGAAGCTTTCTTT
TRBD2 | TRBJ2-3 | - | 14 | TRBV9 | CASSVAAGGWGQYF | TGTGCCAGCAGCGTAGCAGCGGGGGGATGGGGGCAGTATTTT
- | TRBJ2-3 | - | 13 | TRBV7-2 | CASSSQGTDTQYF | TGTGCCAGCAGCTCGCAGGGTACAGATACGCAGTATTTT
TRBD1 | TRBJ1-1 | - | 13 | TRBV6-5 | CASSHRGLAEAFF | TGTGCCAGCAGTCACAGGGGATTGGCTGAAGCTTTCTTT
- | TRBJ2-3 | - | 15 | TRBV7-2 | CASSLRGASTDTQYF | TGTGCCAGCAGCTTACGCGGGGCTAGCACAGATACGCAGTATTTT
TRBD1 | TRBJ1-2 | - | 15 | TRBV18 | CASSPEGTGGYGYTF | TGTGCCAGCTCACCCGAGGGCACAGGGGGGTATGGCTACACCTTC
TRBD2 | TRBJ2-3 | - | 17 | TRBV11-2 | CASSFSGGAGGTDTQYF | TGTGCCAGCAGCTTTAGCGGGGGGGCCGGTGGCACAGATACGCAGTATTTT
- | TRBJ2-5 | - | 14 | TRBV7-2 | CASSPNTFQETQYF | TGTGCCAGCAGCCCGAACACCTTCCAAGAGACCCAGTACTTC
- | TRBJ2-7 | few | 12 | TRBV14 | CASSPKGALKYF | TGTGCCAGCAGTCCTAAAGGGGCCCTTAAGTACTTC
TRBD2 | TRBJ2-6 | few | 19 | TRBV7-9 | CASSLQGLAGGSGANGLTF | TGTGCCAGCAGCTTACAGGGACTAGCGGGAGGCTCTGGGGCCAACGGCCTGACTTTC
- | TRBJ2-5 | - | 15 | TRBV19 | CASSIGRLTGETQYF | TGTGCCAGTAGTATAGGCCGGCTCACGGGGGAGACCCAGTACTTC
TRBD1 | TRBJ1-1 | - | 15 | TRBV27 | CASSLSSSRGLGAFF | TGTGCCAGCAGTTTAAGTTCAAGTAGGGGGCTTGGAGCTTTCTTT
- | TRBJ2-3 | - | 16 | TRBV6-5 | CASSYSWQGPTDTQYF | TGTGCCAGCAGTTACTCGTGGCAGGGCCCGACAGATACGCAGTATTTT
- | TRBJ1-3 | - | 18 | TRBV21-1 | CASLFTNTGGCSGNTIYF | TGTGCCAGCCTCTTTACCAACACGGGGGGTTGCTCTGGAAACACCATATATTTT
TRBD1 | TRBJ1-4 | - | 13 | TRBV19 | CATRDRGGEKLFF | TGTGCCACACGGGACAGGGGTGGTGAAAAACTGTTTTTT
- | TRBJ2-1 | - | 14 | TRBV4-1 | CASSVGESYNEQFF | TGCGCCAGCAGTGTCGGGGAGTCCTACAATGAGCAGTTCTTC
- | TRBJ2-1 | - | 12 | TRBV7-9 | CASSPLAFEQFF | TGTGCCAGCAGCCCGCTAGCGTTTGAGCAGTTCTTC
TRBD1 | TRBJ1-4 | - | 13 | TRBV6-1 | CASSWAGGEKLFF | TGTGCCAGCAGTTGGGCAGGGGGTGAAAAACTGTTTTTT
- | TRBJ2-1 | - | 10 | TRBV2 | CASSESEQFF | TGTGCCAGCAGTGAGAGTGAGCAGTTCTTC
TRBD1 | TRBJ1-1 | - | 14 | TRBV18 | CASFRDRVNTEAFF | TGTGCCAGCTTTCGGGACAGGGTAAACACTGAAGCTTTCTTT
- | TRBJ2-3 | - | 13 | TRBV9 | CASGRGRADTQYF | TGTGCCAGCGGGCGGGGCCGCGCAGATACGCAGTATTTT
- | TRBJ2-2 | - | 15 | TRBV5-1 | CASSSQGLGTGELFF | TGCGCCAGCAGCTCCCAGGGGCTGGGGACCGGGGAGCTGTTTTTT
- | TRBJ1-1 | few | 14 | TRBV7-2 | CASSLEGQGLAAFF | TGTGCCAGCAGCTTAGAGGGTCAGGGGCTGGCAGCTTTCTTT
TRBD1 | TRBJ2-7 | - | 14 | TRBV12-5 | CASGLGTGPYEQYF | TGTGCTAGTGGTTTGGGGACAGGACCCTACGAGCAGTACTTC
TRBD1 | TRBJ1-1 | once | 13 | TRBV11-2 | CASSRQGRTEAFF | TGTGCCAGCAGCCGACAGGGCCGGACTGAAGCTTTCTTT
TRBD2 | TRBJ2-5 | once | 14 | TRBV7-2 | CASSGGLAWETQYF | TGTGCCAGCAGCGGGGGACTAGCGTGGGAGACCCAGTACTTC
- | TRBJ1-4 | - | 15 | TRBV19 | CASSGVGQGGEKLFF | TGTGCCAGTAGTGGGGTAGGGCAGGGAGGTGAAAAACTGTTTTTT
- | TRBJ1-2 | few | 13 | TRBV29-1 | CSVEGKGGGSYTF | TGCAGCGTTGAGGGCAAAGGCGGAGGAAGCTACACCTTC
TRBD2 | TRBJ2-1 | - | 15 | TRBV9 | CASSPRTSGGKEQFF | TGTGCCAGCAGCCCACGGACTAGCGGGGGGAAGGAGCAGTTCTTC
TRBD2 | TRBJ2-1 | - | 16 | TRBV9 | CASSTMATGGRNEQFF | TGTGCCAGCAGCACCATGGCGACGGGGGGGCGTAATGAGCAGTTCTTC
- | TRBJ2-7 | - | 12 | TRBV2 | CASRGGVDEQYF | TGTGCCAGCAGAGGAGGGGTTGACGAGCAGTACTTC
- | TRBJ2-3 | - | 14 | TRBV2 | CASSEDASGDTQYF | TGTGCCAGCAGTGAAGACGCGTCCGGAGATACGCAGTATTTT
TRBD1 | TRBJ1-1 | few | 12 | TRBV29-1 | CSVGDRGAEAFF | TGCAGCGTTGGGGACAGGGGCGCTGAAGCTTTCTTT
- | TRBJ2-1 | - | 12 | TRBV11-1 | CASSATGHEQFF | TGTGCCAGCAGCGCTACAGGTCACGAGCAGTTCTTC
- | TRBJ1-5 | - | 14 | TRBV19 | CASSISSGGQPQHF | TGTGCCAGTAGTATTTCGTCAGGAGGACAGCCCCAGCATTTT